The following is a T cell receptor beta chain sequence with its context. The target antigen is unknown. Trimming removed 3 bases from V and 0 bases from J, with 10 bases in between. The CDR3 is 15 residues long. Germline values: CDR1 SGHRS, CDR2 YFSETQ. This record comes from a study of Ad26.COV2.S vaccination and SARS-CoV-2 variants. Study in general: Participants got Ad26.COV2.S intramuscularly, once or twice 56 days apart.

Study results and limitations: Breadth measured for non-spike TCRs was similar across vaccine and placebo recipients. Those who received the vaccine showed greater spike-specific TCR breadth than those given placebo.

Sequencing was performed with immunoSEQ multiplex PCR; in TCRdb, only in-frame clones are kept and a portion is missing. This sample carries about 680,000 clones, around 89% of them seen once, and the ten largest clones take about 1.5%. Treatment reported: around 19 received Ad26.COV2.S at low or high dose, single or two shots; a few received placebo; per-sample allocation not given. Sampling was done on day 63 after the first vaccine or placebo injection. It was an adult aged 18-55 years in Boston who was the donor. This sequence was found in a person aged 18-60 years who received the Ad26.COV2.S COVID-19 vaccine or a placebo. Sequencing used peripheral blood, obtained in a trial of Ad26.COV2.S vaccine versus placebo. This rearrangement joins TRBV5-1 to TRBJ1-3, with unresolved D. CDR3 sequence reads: CASSSTPLSGNTIYF. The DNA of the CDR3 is TGCGCCAGCAGCTCTACTCCCCTCTCTGGAAACACCATATATTTT.